Within the sample, the clone carrying this T cell receptor beta chain is medium-sized. Antigen unknown. Each patient went into thyroid surgery without having received any treatment. The source of the sample is a study of metastatic and nonmetastatic thyroid tumors. Notes on the study in general: A significant increase in TCR beta diversity was reportedly seen in malignant thyroid tumors relative to benign nodules, in blood and tumor.

Original processing notes: A classifier for distant metastasis in papillary thyroid cancer was constructed using CDR3 differences observed across clinicopathological groups. MiXCR re-clonotyped the PCR reads for TCRdb. Here the V and J calls rest on TCRdb's processing, not on the authors' analysis. Of over 8,500 clones in the sample, 12% were seen once. Between the trimmed V and J ends, which lost 4 bases and 5 bases, there was a span of 6 bases. The length of the CDR3 is 12 residues. The TCR originated in a female donor with papillary thyroid cancer or a benign thyroid nodule (not recorded which). Some clones in this sample may be carry-over from other donors' samples. The chain joins TRBV12-3 or TRBV12-4 to TRBJ1-5; D not resolved. The source material was blood. This chain's CDR3 is CASSSRDQPQHF. CDR3 nucleotide sequence: TGTGCCAGCAGTTCGAGAGATCAGCCCCAGCATTTT.